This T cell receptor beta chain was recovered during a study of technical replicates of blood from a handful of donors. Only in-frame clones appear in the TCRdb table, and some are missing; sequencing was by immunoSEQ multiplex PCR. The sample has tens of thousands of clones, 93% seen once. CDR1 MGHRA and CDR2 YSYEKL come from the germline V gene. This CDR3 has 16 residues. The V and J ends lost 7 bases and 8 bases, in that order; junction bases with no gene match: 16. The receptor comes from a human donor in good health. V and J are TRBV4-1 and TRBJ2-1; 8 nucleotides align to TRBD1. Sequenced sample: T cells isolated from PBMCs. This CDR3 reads CASNPGQAKAPDEQFF. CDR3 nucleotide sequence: TGCGCCAGCAACCCGGGACAGGCAAAAGCCCCCGATGAGCAGTTCTTC.